This T cell receptor (beta chain) was found in a study of response to subunit inactivated influenza vaccine. General study results and limits: Authors suggested few new T cells are recruited by each seasonal influenza vaccination.

TCRdb processed the RT-PCR reads anew with MiXCR; each CDR3 protein has one entry. The repertoire holds 450,000 to 600,000 distinct CDR3 sequences, with more than 7% as singletons. CDR1 is LGHDT, CDR2 YNNKEL, per germline (reference sequence). This CDR3 has 14 amino acids. V was trimmed by 4 bases and J by 7 bases, leaving 13 bases between them. At least ten counts were recorded for this clonotype. As yet, its antigen is unknown. Sequences were derived from PBMCs from blood, sampled roughly 24 months after vaccination. This receptor was taken from a man between 50 and 70 years old who received an inactivated influenza vaccine. The chain couples TRBV3-1 to TRBJ1-4; D is undetermined. The CDR3, as DNA: TGTGCCAGCAGCCTCCGCTCGGGCGGTGAAAAACTGTTTTTT. Translation: CASSLRSGGEKLFF.